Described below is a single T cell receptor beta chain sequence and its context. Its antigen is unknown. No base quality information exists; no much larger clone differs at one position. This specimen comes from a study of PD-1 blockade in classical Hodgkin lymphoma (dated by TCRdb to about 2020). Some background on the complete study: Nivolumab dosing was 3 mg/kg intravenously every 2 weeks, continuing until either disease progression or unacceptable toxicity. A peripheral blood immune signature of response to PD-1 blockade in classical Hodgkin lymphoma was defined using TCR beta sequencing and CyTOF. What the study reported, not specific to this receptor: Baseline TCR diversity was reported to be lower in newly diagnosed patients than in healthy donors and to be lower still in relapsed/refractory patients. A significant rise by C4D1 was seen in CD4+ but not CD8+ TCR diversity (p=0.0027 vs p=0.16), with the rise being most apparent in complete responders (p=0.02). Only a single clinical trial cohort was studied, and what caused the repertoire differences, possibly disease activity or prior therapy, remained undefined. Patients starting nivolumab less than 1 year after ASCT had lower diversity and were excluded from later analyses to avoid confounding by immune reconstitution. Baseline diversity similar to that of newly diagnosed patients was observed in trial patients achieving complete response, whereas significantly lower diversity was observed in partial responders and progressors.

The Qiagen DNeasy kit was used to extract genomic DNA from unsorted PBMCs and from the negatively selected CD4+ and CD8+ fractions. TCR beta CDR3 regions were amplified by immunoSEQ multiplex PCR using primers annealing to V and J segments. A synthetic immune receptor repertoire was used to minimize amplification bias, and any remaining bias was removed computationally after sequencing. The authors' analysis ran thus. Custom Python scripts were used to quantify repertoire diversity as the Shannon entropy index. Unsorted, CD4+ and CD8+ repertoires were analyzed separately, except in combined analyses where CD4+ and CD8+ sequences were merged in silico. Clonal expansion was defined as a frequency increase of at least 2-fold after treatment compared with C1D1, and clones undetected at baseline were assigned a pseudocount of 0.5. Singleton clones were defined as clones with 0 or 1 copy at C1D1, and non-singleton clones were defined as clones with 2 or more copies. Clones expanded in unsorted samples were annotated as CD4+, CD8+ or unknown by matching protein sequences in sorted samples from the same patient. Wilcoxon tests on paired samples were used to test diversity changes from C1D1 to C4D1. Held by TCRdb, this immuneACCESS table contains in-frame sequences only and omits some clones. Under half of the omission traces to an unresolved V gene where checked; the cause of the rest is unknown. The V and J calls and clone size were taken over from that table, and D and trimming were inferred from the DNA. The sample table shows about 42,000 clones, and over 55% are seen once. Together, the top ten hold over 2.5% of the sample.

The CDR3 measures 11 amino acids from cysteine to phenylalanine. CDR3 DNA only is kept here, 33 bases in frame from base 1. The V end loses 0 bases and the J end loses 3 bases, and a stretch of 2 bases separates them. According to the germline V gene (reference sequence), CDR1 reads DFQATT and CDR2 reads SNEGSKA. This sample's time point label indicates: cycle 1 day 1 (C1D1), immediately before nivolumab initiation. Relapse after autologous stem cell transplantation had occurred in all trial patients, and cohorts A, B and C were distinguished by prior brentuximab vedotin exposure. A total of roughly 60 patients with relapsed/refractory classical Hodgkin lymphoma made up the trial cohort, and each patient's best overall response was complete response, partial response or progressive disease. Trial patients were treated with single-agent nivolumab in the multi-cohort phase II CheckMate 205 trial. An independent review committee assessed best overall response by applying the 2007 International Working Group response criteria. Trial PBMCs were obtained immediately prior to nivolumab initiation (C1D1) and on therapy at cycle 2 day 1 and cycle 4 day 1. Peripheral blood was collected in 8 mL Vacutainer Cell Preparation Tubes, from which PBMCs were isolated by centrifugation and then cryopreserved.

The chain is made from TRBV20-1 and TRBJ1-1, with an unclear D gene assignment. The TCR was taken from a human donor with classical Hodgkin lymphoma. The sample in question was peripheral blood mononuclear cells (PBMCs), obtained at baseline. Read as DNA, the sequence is TGCAGTGCTAGAGAGTACACTGAAGCTTTCTTT. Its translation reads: CSAREYTEAFF.